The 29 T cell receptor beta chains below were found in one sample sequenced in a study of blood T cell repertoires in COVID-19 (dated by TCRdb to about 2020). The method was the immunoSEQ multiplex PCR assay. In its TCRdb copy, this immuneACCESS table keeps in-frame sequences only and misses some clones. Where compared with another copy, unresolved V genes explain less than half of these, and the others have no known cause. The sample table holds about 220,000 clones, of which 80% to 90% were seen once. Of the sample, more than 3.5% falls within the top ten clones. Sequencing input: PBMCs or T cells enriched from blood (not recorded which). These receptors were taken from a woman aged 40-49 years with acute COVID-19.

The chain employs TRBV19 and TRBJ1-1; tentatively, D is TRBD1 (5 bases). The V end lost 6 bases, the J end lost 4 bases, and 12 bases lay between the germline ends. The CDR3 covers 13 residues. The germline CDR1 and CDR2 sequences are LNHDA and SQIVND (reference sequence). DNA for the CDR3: TGTGCCAGTAGCCTAGGGACTCCCACTGAAGCTTTCTTT. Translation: CASSLGTPTEAFF.

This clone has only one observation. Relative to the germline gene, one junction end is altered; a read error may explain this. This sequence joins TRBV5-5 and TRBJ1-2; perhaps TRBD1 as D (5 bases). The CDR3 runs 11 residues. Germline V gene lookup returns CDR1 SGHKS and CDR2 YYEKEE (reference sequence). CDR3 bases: TGTGCCAGCGGCGGGACCGATGGTTACACCTTC. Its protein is CASGGTDGYTF.

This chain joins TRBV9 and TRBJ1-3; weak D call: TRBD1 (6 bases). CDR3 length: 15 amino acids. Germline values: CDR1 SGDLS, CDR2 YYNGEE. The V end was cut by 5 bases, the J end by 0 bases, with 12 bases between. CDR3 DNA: TGTGCCAGCAGTGTTACAGGGCTCTCTGGAAACACCATATATTTT. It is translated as CASSVTGLSGNTIYF.

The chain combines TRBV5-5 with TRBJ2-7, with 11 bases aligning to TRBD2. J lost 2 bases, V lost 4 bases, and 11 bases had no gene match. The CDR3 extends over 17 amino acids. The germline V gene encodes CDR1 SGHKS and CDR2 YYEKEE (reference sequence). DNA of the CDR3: TGTGCCAGCAGCCCTCTAAATGGGACTAGCGGCACCTACGAGCAGTACTTC. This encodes CASSPLNGTSGTYEQYF.

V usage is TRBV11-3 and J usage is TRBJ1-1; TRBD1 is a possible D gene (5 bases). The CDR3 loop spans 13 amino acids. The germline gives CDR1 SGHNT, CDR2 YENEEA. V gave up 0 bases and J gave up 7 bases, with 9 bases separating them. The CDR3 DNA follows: TGTGCCAGCAGCTTAGAAGGTGGACATGAAGCTTTCTTT. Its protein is CASSLEGGHEAFF.

CDR3 residues: CASSGRAKETQYF. CDR3 nucleotide sequence: TGTGCCAGCAGCGGCAGGGCCAAAGAGACCCAGTACTTC. This chain connects TRBV5-4 to TRBJ2-5; TRBD1 is a possible D gene (5 bases). Germline V lookup: CDR1 SGHNT, CDR2 YYREEE (reference sequence). The V end was cut by 4 bases, the J end by 3 bases, with 10 bases between. This CDR3 is 13 amino acids long.

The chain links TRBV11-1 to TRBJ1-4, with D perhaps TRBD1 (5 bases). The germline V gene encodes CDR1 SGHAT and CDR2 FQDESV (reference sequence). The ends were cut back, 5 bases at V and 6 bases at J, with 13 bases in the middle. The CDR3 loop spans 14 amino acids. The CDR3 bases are TGTGCCAGCAGCCGGGAGGGGAGAGATGAAAAACTGTTTTTT. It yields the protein CASSREGRDEKLFF.

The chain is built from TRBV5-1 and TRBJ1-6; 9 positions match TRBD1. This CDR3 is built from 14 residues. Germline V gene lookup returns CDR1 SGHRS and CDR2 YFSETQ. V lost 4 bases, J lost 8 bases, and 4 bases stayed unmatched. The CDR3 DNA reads TGCGCCAGCAGCAGGACAGGGGAGGATTCACCCCTCCACTTT. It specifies CASSRTGEDSPLHF. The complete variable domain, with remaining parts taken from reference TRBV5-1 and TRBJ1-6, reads KAGVTQTPRYLIKTRGQQVTLSCSPISGHRSVSWYQQTPGQGLQFLFEYFSETQRNKGNFPGRFSGRQFSNSRSEMNVSTLELGDSALYLCASSRTGEDSPLHFGNGTRLTVT.

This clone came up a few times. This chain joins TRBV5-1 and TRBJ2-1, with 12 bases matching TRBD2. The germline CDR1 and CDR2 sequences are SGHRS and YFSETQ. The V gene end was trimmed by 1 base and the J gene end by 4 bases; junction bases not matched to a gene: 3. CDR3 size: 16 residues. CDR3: CASSLLLAGGYNEQFF. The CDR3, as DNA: TGCGCCAGCAGCTTGTTACTAGCGGGGGGTTACAATGAGCAGTTCTTC.

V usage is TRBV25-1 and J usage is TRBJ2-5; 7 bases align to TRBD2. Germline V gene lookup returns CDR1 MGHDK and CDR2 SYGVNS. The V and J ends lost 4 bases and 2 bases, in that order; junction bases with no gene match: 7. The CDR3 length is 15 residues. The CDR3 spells CASSGGTGGQETQYF. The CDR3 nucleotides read TGTGCCAGCAGTGGAGGCACGGGGGGTCAAGAGACCCAGTACTTC.

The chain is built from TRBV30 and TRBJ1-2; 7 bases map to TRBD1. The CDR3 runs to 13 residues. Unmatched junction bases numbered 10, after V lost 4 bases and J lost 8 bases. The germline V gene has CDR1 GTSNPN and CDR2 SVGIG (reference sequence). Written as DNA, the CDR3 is TGTGCCTGGACCCAAAAAGGGGGCGACGGCTACACCTTC. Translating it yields CAWTQKGGDGYTF.

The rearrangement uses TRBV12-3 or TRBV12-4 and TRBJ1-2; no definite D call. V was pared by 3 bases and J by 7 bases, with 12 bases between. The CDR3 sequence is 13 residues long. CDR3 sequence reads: CASSFSAPGGYTF. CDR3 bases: TGTGCCAGCAGTTTCAGTGCTCCGGGTGGCTACACCTTC.

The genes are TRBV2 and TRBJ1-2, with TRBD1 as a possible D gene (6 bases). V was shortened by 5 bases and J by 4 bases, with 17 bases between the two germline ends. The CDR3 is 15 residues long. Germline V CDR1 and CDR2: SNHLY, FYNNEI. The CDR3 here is CASSPPGQVLYGYTF. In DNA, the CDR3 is TGTGCCAGCAGTCCCCCGGGACAAGTCCTCTATGGCTACACCTTC.

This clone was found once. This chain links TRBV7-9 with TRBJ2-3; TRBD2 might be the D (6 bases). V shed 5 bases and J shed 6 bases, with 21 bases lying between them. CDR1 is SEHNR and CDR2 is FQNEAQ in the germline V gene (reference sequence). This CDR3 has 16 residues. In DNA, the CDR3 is TGTGCCAGCAGCCGCCCCGGACTATCTGAGGCGGATACGCAGTATTTT. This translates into CASSRPGLSEADTQYF. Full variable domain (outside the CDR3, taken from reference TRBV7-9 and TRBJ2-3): DTGVSQNPRHKITKRGQNVTFRCDPISEHNRLYWYRQTLGQGPEFLTYFQNEAQLEKSRLLSDRFSAERPKGSFSTLEIQRTEQGDSAMYLCASSRPGLSEADTQYFGPGTRLTVL.

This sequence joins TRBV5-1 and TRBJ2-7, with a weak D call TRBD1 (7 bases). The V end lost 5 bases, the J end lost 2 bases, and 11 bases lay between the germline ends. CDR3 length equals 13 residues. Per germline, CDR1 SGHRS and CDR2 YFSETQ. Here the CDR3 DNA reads TGCGCCAGCAGGCGGGACAGACCCTACGAGCAGTACTTC. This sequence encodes CASRRDRPYEQYF.

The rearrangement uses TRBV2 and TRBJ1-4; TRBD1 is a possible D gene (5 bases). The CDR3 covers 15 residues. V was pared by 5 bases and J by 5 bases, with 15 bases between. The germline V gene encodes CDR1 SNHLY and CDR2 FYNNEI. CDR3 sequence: CASSLHRQSNEKLFF. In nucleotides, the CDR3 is TGTGCCAGCAGTCTTCACAGACAGTCGAATGAAAAACTGTTTTTT.

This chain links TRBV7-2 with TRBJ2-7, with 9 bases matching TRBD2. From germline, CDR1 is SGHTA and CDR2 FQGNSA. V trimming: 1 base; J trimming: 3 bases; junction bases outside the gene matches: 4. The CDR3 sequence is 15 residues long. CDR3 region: CASSLVAGGDYEQYF. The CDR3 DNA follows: TGTGCCAGCAGCTTAGTTGCGGGGGGGGACTACGAGCAGTACTTC.

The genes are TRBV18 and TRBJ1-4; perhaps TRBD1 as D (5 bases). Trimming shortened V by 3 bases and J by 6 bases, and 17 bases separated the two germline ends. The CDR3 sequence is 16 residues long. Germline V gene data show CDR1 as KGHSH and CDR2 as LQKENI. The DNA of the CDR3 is TGTGCCAGCTCACCGCCAGTCTACGGGGACTATGAAAAACTGTTTTTT. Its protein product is CASSPPVYGDYEKLFF. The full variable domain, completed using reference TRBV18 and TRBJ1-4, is NAGVMQNPRHLVRRRGQEARLRCSPMKGHSHVYWYRQLPEEGLKFMVYLQKENIIDESGMPKERFSAEFPKEGPSILRIQQVVRGDSAAYFCASSPPVYGDYEKLFFGSGTQLSVL.

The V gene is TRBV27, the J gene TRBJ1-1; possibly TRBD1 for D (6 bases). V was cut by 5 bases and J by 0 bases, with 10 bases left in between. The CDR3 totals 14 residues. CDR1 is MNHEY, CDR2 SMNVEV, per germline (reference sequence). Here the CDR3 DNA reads TGTGCCAGCAGTAATGGGGGCATGAACACTGAAGCTTTCTTT. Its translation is CASSNGGMNTEAFF.

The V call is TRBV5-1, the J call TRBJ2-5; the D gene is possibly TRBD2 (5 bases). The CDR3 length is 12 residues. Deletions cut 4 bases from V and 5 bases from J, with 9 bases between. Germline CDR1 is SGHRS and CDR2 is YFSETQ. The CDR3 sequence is CASSLRGETQYF. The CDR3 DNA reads TGCGCCAGCAGCCTGAGAGGGGAGACCCAGTACTTC.

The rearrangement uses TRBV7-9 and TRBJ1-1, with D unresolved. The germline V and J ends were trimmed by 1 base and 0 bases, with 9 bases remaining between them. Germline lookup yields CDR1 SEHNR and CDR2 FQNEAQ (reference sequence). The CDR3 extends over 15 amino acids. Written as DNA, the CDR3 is TGTGCCAGCAGCTTAGTGGGAGGAGTGAACACTGAAGCTTTCTTT. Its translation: CASSLVGGVNTEAFF.

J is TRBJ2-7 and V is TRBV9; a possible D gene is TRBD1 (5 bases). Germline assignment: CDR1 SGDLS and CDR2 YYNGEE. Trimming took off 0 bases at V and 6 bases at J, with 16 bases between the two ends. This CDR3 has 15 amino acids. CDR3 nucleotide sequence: TGTGCCAGCAGCGTAGGGGAACAGGCCCCTTTCGAGCAGTACTTC. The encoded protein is CASSVGEQAPFEQYF.

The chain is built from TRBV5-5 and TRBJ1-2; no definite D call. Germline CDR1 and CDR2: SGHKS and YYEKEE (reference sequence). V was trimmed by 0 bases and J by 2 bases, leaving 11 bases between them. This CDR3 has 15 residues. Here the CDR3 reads CASSLALNENYGYTF. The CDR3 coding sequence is TGTGCCAGCAGCTTGGCCTTAAATGAGAACTATGGCTACACCTTC.

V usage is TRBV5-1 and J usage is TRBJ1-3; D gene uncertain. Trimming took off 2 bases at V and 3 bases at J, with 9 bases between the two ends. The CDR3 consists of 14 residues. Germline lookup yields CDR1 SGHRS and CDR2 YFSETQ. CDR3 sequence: CASSLGEIGNTIYF. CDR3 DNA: TGCGCCAGCAGCTTAGGAGAGATTGGAAACACCATATATTTT.

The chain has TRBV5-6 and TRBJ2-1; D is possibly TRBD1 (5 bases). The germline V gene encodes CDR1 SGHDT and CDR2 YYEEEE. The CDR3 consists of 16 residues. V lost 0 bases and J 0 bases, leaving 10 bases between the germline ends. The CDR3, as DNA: TGTGCCAGCAGCTTGGCGGGCAGGGCCTCCTACAATGAGCAGTTCTTC. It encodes CASSLAGRASYNEQFF.

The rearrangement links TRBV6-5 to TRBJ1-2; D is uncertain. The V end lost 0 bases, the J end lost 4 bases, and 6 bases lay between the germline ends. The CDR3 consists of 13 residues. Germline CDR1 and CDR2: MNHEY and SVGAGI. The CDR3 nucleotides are TGTGCCAGCAGTTACTCGGGCAGCTATGGCTACACCTTC. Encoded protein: CASSYSGSYGYTF.

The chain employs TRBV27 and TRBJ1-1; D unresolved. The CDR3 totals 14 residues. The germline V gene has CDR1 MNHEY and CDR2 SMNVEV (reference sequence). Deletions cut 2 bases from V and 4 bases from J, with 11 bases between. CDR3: CASSLRFSGTEAFF. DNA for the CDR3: TGTGCCAGCAGTTTACGGTTCTCTGGCACTGAAGCTTTCTTT.

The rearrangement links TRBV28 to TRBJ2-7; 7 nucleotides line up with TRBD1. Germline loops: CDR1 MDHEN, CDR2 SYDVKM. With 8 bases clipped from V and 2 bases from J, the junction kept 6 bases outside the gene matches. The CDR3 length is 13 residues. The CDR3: CASWTGSAYEQYF. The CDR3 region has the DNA TGTGCCAGCTGGACAGGTTCAGCCTACGAGCAGTACTTC.

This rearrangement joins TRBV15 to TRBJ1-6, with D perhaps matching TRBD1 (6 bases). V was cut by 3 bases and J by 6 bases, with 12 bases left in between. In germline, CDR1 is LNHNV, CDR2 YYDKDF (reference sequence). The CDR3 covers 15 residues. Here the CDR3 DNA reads TGTGCCACCAGCAGGGAGAGACAGGTTAATTCACCCCTCCACTTT. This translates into CATSRERQVNSPLHF.